Shown below are 10 T cell receptor beta chains from a single sample sequenced in a study of blood T cells in healthy people across ages. A J-beta primer mix and a sample-barcoded 5' primer were used in a second PCR of about 7 to 12 cycles. MiXCR, applied by TCRdb to the 5' RACE reads, yields one record per CDR3 protein. The sample has 780,000 or so distinct CDR3 sequences, about 55% seen once. What was sequenced was blood. The source of these receptors is a man older than 75 in good health.

The V gene is TRBV5-1, the J gene TRBJ2-4; TRBD1 might be the D (6 bases). The end of the DNA fits TRBJ2-7 better, so the J call may be wrong. The germline V gene encodes CDR1 SGHRS and CDR2 YFSETQ. There are 14 residues in the CDR3. The DNA for the CDR3 is TGCGCCAGCAGCTTGGGGGACACCACCTACGAGCAGTACTTC. This sequence encodes CASSLGDTTYEQYF.

The V gene is TRBV5-1, the J gene TRBJ2-3; TRBD2 matches at 7 bases. Germline V gene sequence: CDR1 SGHRS, CDR2 YFSETQ. Germline trimming cut 4 bases from V and 5 bases from J; bases unmatched to any gene: 7. The CDR3 is 14 amino acids. CDR3 protein: CASSIVAGEDTQYF. As DNA, the CDR3 is TGCGCCAGCAGCATTGTGGCGGGAGAAGATACGCAGTATTTT.

This sequence joins TRBV20-1 and TRBJ2-1; 9 positions agree with TRBD1. Unmatched junction bases numbered 3, after V lost 0 bases and J lost 3 bases. The CDR3 runs to 15 residues. Germline loops: CDR1 DFQATT, CDR2 SNEGSKA (reference sequence). CDR3 amino acids: CSARETGGNYNEQFF. The CDR3 DNA reads as TGCAGTGCTAGAGAGACAGGGGGGAACTACAATGAGCAGTTCTTC.

In DNA, the CDR3 is TGCAGTGCCGGGGCGCTAGCGGGAGTTAGGCTGGGATACAATGAGCAGTACTTC. It specifies CSAGALAGVRLGYNEQYF. The chain couples TRBV20-1 to TRBJ2-1; 10 positions match TRBD2. Judging by the DNA end, TRBJ2-7 fits better; the J call may be wrong. The CDR3 is 18 residues long. Germline values: CDR1 DFQATT, CDR2 SNEGSKA (reference sequence).

Worth noting for this clonotype: One junction end does not reproduce the germline sequence, and a read error may be involved. The chain carries TRBV4-1 and TRBJ2-3; 11 bases match TRBD2. The V gene's germline CDR1 is MGHRA and CDR2 YSYEKL. The CDR3 extends over 16 amino acids. The CDR3: CASGQETSGSLRYAYF. The DNA for the CDR3 is TGCGCCAGCGGCCAAGAAACTAGCGGGAGTCTAAGATACGCGTATTTT.

The V gene is TRBV20-1, the J gene TRBJ1-2; D perhaps matches TRBD1 (5 bases). The CDR3 spans 15 residues. The V and J ends lost 3 bases and 3 bases respectively, with 17 bases between them. Germline lookup yields CDR1 DFQATT and CDR2 SNEGSKA (reference sequence). CDR3 DNA sequence: TGCAGTGCTAGTTCCGGTGGCAGGGTGGACTATGGCTACACCTTC. Translating gives CSASSGGRVDYGYTF.

This chain joins TRBV18 and TRBJ2-7, with 11 nucleotides matching TRBD1. CDR1 and CDR2 (germline): KGHSH, LQKENI. CDR3 length: 16 residues. Trimming at V came to 2 bases and at J to 1 base, leaving 4 bases not matched to a gene. The CDR3 sequence is CASSPTGQGASYEQYF. DNA for the CDR3: TGTGCCAGCTCACCAACCGGACAGGGGGCGTCCTACGAGCAGTACTTC.

This chain connects TRBV4-1 to TRBJ2-7, with 16 bases identical to TRBD2. V lost 4 bases to trimming and J lost 6 bases; unmatched junction nucleotides: 12. The CDR3 totals 18 residues. Germline V CDR1 and CDR2: MGHRA, YSYEKL. CDR3 protein: CASSRQGLAGGPASEQYF. CDR3 in DNA: TGCGCCAGCAGCCGCCAGGGACTAGCGGGAGGGCCCGCAAGCGAGCAGTACTTC.

V gene TRBV21-1 combines with J gene TRBJ1-2; TRBD1, the table's D call, lacks a check against the DNA. TRBV21-1 is a listed pseudogene. The CDR3 covers 12 residues. Written as DNA, the CDR3 is TGTGCCCTGCGTAGGGCGAATTTTGGCTACACCTTC. The encoded protein is CALRRANFGYTF.

This clonotype was counted a few times. V gene TRBV10-3 combines with J gene TRBJ2-7, with 7 bases matching TRBD2. The junction had 9 bases not matched to a gene; V was cut back by 7 bases and J by 3 bases. CDR1 and CDR2 (germline): ENHRY, SYGVKD. The CDR3 extends over 14 amino acids. The CDR3 reads CAITEGGLSYEQYF. The CDR3 DNA reads as TGTGCCATCACCGAGGGAGGGCTGAGCTACGAGCAGTACTTC.